Following are 29 T cell receptor delta chains from one sample sequenced in a study of Vδ1+ human thymocytes. Whole-study results and caveats: In the thymus, TRG and TRD repertoires looked highly polyclonal with Gaussian CDR3 lengths.

Sequences come from RNA converted to cDNA by reverse transcription. CDR3 amplicons came from multiplex PCR with pooled V-gene forward and constant-region reverse primers. TCRdb reapplied CATT to the multiplex PCR reads. The data hold under 25,000 delta-chain clones, with about 8% observed a single time. These TCRs' antigens remain unknown. Input material: Vdelta1+ gamma-delta thymocytes from the thymus. Documented subset: FACS-sorted CD3+ TCRalphabeta- TCRVdelta1+ TCRVdelta2- thymocytes. Source of these receptors: a child under three years old who had congenital heart surgery.

A single count supports this clone. An end of the junction differs from the germline gene, which may be a read error. The gene calls are TRDV1 and TRDJ1, with 9 bases matching TRDD2. TCRdb records no J gene; here it was assigned by comparing the DNA to germline. Germline CDR1 TSWWSYY, CDR2 QGS. This CDR3 has 22 residues. CDR3 protein: CALGELSFLRPWGSTHTDKLIF. In DNA, the CDR3 is TGTGCTCTTGGGGAACTCTCCTTCCTACGACCCTGGGGGTCCACCCACACAGATAAACTCATCTTT.

This clone has a handful of counts. This chain uses TRDV1 with TRDJ1; D call uncertain. Trimming removed 1 base from V and 1 base from J, with 10 bases in between. The CDR3 extends over 15 amino acids. Per germline, CDR1 TSWWSYY and CDR2 QGS. As DNA, the CDR3 is TGTGCTCTTGGGGAACGGTCGAGGTGCACCGATAAACTCATCTTT. Residues: CALGERSRCTDKLIF.

The chain has TRDV1 and TRDJ1, with TRDD3 as a possible D gene (5 bases). The CDR3 is 17 amino acids. Germline V gene sequence: CDR1 TSWWSYY, CDR2 QGS. Between the trimmed V and J ends, which lost 0 bases and 3 bases, there was a span of 17 bases. The chain's CDR3 is CALGELGAEGCPDKLIF. For the CDR3, the DNA is TGTGCTCTTGGGGAACTTGGGGCTGAGGGATGCCCCGATAAACTCATCTTT.

The J gene is given as TRDJ1, and the V gene is not called; the table gives TRDD3 as D, unverified against the DNA. The CDR3 has 18 residues. The CDR3 sequence is CALGKSATGGSDTDKLIF. For the CDR3, the DNA is TGTGCTCTTGGGAAGAGTGCGACTGGGGGATCCGACACCGATAAACTCATCTTT.

The J gene is TRDJ1, the V gene TRDV1; TRDD3 agrees at 9 bases. This CDR3 has 18 residues. CDR1 and CDR2 (germline): TSWWSYY, QGS. The trim removed 4 bases at V and 3 bases at J, leaving 15 bases unmatched. CDR3 loop: CALGATPIPGDTADKLIF. In nucleotides, the CDR3 is TGTGCTCTTGGGGCTACCCCGATTCCGGGGGATACTGCCGATAAACTCATCTTT.

This clone was seen a handful of times. This chain joins TRDV2 and TRDJ3, with 8 nucleotides matching TRDD3. With 3 bases clipped from V and 1 base from J, the junction kept 4 bases outside the gene matches. This CDR3 comprises 17 residues. Germline loops: CDR1 GEAIGNYY, CDR2 EKD. DNA of the CDR3: TGTGCCTGTGACCAGGCTGGGGGATCCTGGGACACCCGACAGATGTTTTTC. Protein: CACDQAGGSWDTRQMFF.

The V and J genes are TRDV1 and TRDJ1, with 8 bases matching TRDD3. The CDR3 consists of 22 residues. The germline V gene has CDR1 TSWWSYY and CDR2 QGS. V dropped 4 bases and J dropped 0; count of bases not matched to a gene: 25. CDR3 bases: TGTGCTCTTGGGGCAATGGACGATGGTCTACGGTACTGGGGGTTGTACACCGATAAACTCATCTTT. Its translation is CALGAMDDGLRYWGLYTDKLIF.

In this sample, this clone turned up a few times. The genes are TRDV1 and TRDJ1, with 12 bases aligning to TRDD3. J lost 3 bases, V lost 0 bases, and 8 bases had no gene match. The V gene's germline CDR1 is TSWWSYY and CDR2 QGS. The CDR3 spans 18 residues. CDR3 region: CALGELQYWGIQADKLIF. The CDR3 coding sequence is TGTGCTCTTGGGGAACTCCAGTACTGGGGGATACAGGCCGATAAACTCATCTTT.

The sample holds a few counts of this clone. The V call is TRDV1, the J call TRDJ1, with TRDD3 identical over 11 bases. The CDR3 totals 22 residues. Per the germline V gene, CDR1 is TSWWSYY and CDR2 is QGS. The V gene end was trimmed by 1 base and the J gene end by 0 bases; junction bases not matched to a gene: 19. CDR3 region: CALGERRVLGDTQIRYTDKLIF. CDR3 DNA: TGTGCTCTTGGGGAACGACGCGTCTTGGGGGATACGCAAATTAGGTACACCGATAAACTCATCTTT.

This clone was counted only a few times. In the same sample, other DNA sequences code for this CDR3. The chain combines TRDV2 with TRDJ1; perhaps TRDD3 as D (6 bases). Trimming took off 3 bases at V and 1 base at J, with 17 bases between the two ends. The CDR3 runs to 16 residues. The V gene's germline CDR1 is GEAIGNYY and CDR2 EKD. As DNA, the CDR3 is TGTGCCTGTGACCGCTGGGGTATACGGTTCACCGATAAACTCATCTTT. Translated: CACDRWGIRFTDKLIF.

J is TRDJ1 and V is TRDV1, with 10 bases that match TRDD3. Per germline, CDR1 TSWWSYY and CDR2 QGS. V gave up 3 bases and J gave up 3 bases; unmatched junction bases: 4. The CDR3 consists of 15 residues. CDR3 protein: CALGDYWGISDKLIF. CDR3 nucleotide sequence: TGTGCTCTTGGGGACTACTGGGGGATTTCCGATAAACTCATCTTT.

The V gene is uncalled and the J gene is TRDJ1; the D call of TRDD3 is as the table states it, not checked on the DNA. This CDR3 spans 18 amino acids. The CDR3 DNA is TGTGCTCTTGGGGAACCGATCTCAGGGGGGGGATTCGCCGATAAACTCATCTTT. Translated: CALGEPISGGGFADKLIF.

This clone was observed a few times. The V and J genes are TRDV1 and TRDJ1; 10 positions match TRDD3. Germline loops: CDR1 TSWWSYY, CDR2 QGS. The CDR3 covers 14 residues. V was clipped by 2 bases and J by 5 bases; unmatched bases: 2. The CDR3 DNA reads as TGTGCTCTTGGGGAATACTGGGGGATTGATAAACTCATCTTT. This translates into CALGEYWGIDKLIF.

The J gene is TRDJ1, the V gene TRDV1, with D hard to call. V lost 0 bases to trimming and J lost 0 bases, with 14 bases between them. This CDR3 is 17 amino acids long. Germline V gene data show CDR1 as TSWWSYY and CDR2 as QGS. The DNA for the CDR3 is TGTGCTCTTGGGGAACTAAGCGGTTCCGCCCACACCGATAAACTCATCTTT. This gives the protein CALGELSGSAHTDKLIF.

This clone turned up a few times. This sequence joins TRDV1 and TRDJ1; 9 bases match TRDD3. CDR3 length: 19 residues. The trim removed 2 bases at V and 3 bases at J, leaving 16 bases unmatched. The germline gives CDR1 TSWWSYY, CDR2 QGS. CDR3: CALGEFPPTGGSVADKLIF. CDR3 sequence (DNA): TGTGCTCTTGGGGAATTCCCCCCTACTGGGGGAAGTGTTGCCGATAAACTCATCTTT.

There are a few counts of this clone. The chain joins TRDV1 to TRDJ1; possibly TRDD2 for D (9 bases). V shed 4 bases and J shed 0 bases, with 21 bases lying between them. The CDR3 has 18 amino acids. In germline, CDR1 is TSWWSYY, CDR2 QGS. This chain's CDR3 is CALGVTAFLLGDTDKLIF. The CDR3 nucleotides are TGTGCTCTTGGGGTTACGGCCTTCCTACTGGGGGACACCGATAAACTCATCTTT.

V and J are TRDV1 and TRDJ1, with a tentative D call TRDD3 (6 bases). The CDR3 length is 20 residues. Germline lookup yields CDR1 TSWWSYY and CDR2 QGS. Trimming left V 5 bases short and J 3 bases short, with 31 bases between. CDR3 loop: CALGTKREKLGLWGPDKLIF. The CDR3 nucleotides read TGTGCTCTTGGGACCAAAAGAGAGAAACTGGGTCTTTGGGGGCCCGATAAACTCATCTTT.

The genes are TRDV1 and TRDJ1; 7 nucleotides agree with TRDD3. CDR3 length equals 18 residues. The V gene end was trimmed by 1 base and the J gene end by 0 bases; junction bases not matched to a gene: 11. Germline CDR1 is TSWWSYY and CDR2 is QGS. The CDR3 DNA sequence: TGTGCTCTTGGGGAACGACCCCTGGGGGCCAAGAACACCGATAAACTCATCTTT. It encodes CALGERPLGAKNTDKLIF.

Only a few counts were recorded for this clone. The chain carries TRDV1 and TRDJ1; 11 bases map to TRDD3. V lost 1 base and J lost 2; bases outside the gene matches: 15. The germline V gene encodes CDR1 TSWWSYY and CDR2 QGS. There are 20 residues in the CDR3. The DNA for the CDR3 is TGTGCTCTTGGGGAACCCCACTTCCTAGGGTACTGGGGGATAACCGATAAACTCATCTTT. This gives the protein CALGEPHFLGYWGITDKLIF.

As concerns this clone: Other DNA sequences in this specimen translate into the identical CDR3. The chain joins TRDV1 to TRDJ1; no reliable D call. The CDR3 consists of 16 residues. Deletions cut 2 bases from V and 6 bases from J, with 19 bases between. Germline CDR1 TSWWSYY, CDR2 QGS. The CDR3 DNA reads as TGTGCTCTTGGGGAATGCTCCCAGACATGTCTGCATAAACTCATCTTT. This codes for CALGECSQTCLHKLIF.

The chain uses TRDV1 and TRDJ1; D gene uncertain. Germline CDR1 reads TSWWSYY; CDR2 reads QGS. V lost 0 bases, J lost 1 base, and 15 bases lay in between. The CDR3 is 17 amino acids. DNA for the CDR3: TGTGCTCTTGGGGAACTGTCGGAGGTGGGTCCCACCGATAAACTCATCTTT. Translation: CALGELSEVGPTDKLIF.

This clone turned up a few times. V and J are TRDV1 and TRDJ1; 12 bases agree with TRDD3. This CDR3 comprises 20 residues. Germline V gives CDR1 TSWWSYY, CDR2 QGS. With 2 bases clipped from V and 4 bases from J, the junction kept 17 bases outside the gene matches. CDR3 DNA: TGTGCTCTTGGGGAATATCAGTTCCTACTGGGGGATACAACTTACGATAAACTCATCTTT. Protein product: CALGEYQFLLGDTTYDKLIF.

This clone has more than one count but fewer than ten. The chain couples TRDV1 to TRDJ1, with 13 bases fitting TRDD3. The CDR3 consists of 19 residues. Germline loops: CDR1 TSWWSYY, CDR2 QGS. V shed 2 bases, J shed 3 bases, and the junction held 12 bases outside the gene matches. For the CDR3, the DNA is TGTGCTCTTGGGGAAGAGTGTGGCCTTACTGGGGGATACGCCGATAAACTCATCTTT. This sequence encodes CALGEECGLTGGYADKLIF.

V usage is TRDV1 and J usage is TRDJ1; no definite D call. The V end was cut by 6 bases, the J end by 7 bases, with 9 bases between. The CDR3 extends over 11 amino acids. Germline CDR1 reads TSWWSYY; CDR2 reads QGS. For the CDR3, the DNA is TGTGCTCTTGGAGACAACCTTAAACTCATCTTT. It encodes CALGDNLKLIF.

This clone was detected a few times. The chain carries TRDV1 and TRDJ2; 11 bases fit TRDD3. This CDR3 spans 18 amino acids. The trim removed 0 bases at V and 2 bases at J, leaving 5 bases unmatched. Per the germline V gene, CDR1 is TSWWSYY and CDR2 is QGS. CDR3 DNA sequence: TGTGCTCTTGGGGAACTAGATGGGGGATACGACTTGACAGCACAACTCTTCTTT. It is translated as CALGELDGGYDLTAQLFF.

As concerns this clone: At one of its ends the junction is not consistent with the germline gene, which may arise from a read error. The rearrangement links TRDV2 to TRDJ1; 8 bases agree with TRDD3. This CDR3 comprises 14 residues. From germline, CDR1 is GEAIGNYY and CDR2 EKD. Here the CDR3 reads CACDTVLLGVKLTF. CDR3 nucleotide sequence: TGTGCCTGTGACACCGTGCTACTGGGGGTCAAACTCACCTTT.

The chain links TRDV1 to TRDJ2, with 11 bases fitting TRDD3. Matching the DNA end better, TRDJ1 makes the J call doubtful. CDR1 TSWWSYY and CDR2 QGS come from the germline V gene. This CDR3 has 23 residues. CDR3 amino acids: CALGDQRVFHLLGDNRVTAQLIF. CDR3 in DNA: TGTGCTCTTGGGGACCAGAGGGTTTTTCATTTACTGGGGGATAATCGGGTGACAGCACAACTCATCTTT.

This clone was counted between two and nine times. The chain is built from TRAV29/DV5 and TRDJ1, with 9 positions matching TRDD2. Trimming removed 0 bases from V and 0 bases from J; junction bases left unmatched: 21. Germline-derived CDR1 and CDR2 are NSMFDY and ISSIKDK. This CDR3 spans 21 amino acids. This chain's CDR3 is CAASDRPSYLPWDSYTDKLIF. The CDR3 nucleotides are TGTGCAGCAAGCGATAGGCCTTCCTACTTACCCTGGGACTCGTACACCGATAAACTCATCTTT.

The sample holds a few counts of this clone. The chain has TRDV1 and TRDJ1; 10 nucleotides line up with TRDD3. The ends lost 2 bases at V and 0 bases at J; junction bases unmatched: 12. CDR3 length equals 19 residues. Germline CDR1 is TSWWSYY and CDR2 is QGS. In DNA form, the CDR3 reads TGTGCTCTTGGGGAAATCTCGATACTGGGGGATTCCTACACCGATAAACTCATCTTT. Protein sequence: CALGEISILGDSYTDKLIF.